This TCR beta chain was profiled in a study of cytomegalovirus exposure and HLA in healthy donors. Study outcomes and limitations: Owing to their indistinguishability, certain V segments, notably TRBV6-2 and TRBV6-3, were excluded.

This CDR3 is built from 13 residues. Trimming stripped 2 bases from V and 7 bases from J, with 11 bases between. Germline V gene sequence: CDR1 SGHDN, CDR2 FVKESK. A multiplex PCR was run with 60 Vbeta primers and 13 Jbeta primers. This table comes from immunoSEQ multiplex PCR, and its TCRdb copy is limited to in-frame clones, with some not included. Here the sample table reports over 60,000 clones. As concerns this clone: Its antigen is not known.

The V and J genes are TRBV14 and TRBJ1-2; a weak D match, TRBD1 (5 bases). The TCR originated in a female donor in good health and CMV-seropositive. Sample: PBMCs. CDR3 protein: CASSQFQGSGYTF. Written as DNA, the CDR3 is TGTGCCAGCAGCCAATTCCAGGGCAGTGGCTACACCTTC.